This TCR beta chain was sequenced for a study of human T cells and chemical hapten exposure. CDR3 length: 15 amino acids. Germline loops: CDR1 LNHDA, CDR2 SQIVND (reference sequence). J gave up 7 bases and V 1 base, and 3 bases lay outside the gene matches. Sample time point: patch test 2, 6 weeks after DPC sensitization. Described treatment: therapeutic diphenylcyclopropenone sensitization with weekly scalp DPC. TCRdb called the RACE reads again in MiXCR, with one record for every CDR3 protein. The table includes around 99,000 distinct CDR3 sequences, approximately 10% detected once. The sequences come from whole blood, collected in connection with sensitization to the hapten diphenylcyclopropenone (DPC). The V and J genes are TRBV19 and TRBJ2-1; the match to TRBD2 covers 11 bases. The clonotype comes from a man aged 35 to 55 with alopecia areata. Some clones in this sample may be carry-over from other donors' samples. The CDR3 reads CASSIVAGGPNEQFF. The CDR3 DNA sequence: TGTGCCAGTAGTATAGTAGCGGGAGGGCCGAATGAGCAGTTCTTC. Variable domain in full (rest from reference TRBV19 and TRBJ2-1): DGGITQSPKYLFRKEGQNVTLSCEQNLNHDAMYWYRQDPGQGLRLIYYSQIVNDFQKGDIAEGYSVSREKKESFPLTVTSAQKNPTAFYLCASSIVAGGPNEQFFGPGTRLTVL.